This T cell receptor (beta chain) was profiled in a study of beta chain features in type 1 diabetes. Every participating donor gave one draw, a heparinised blood sample averaging about 100 mL. This clone was seen a handful of times. Its antigen is not identified. Findings and caveats of the study: Sequencing of cDNA might inflate the share of cells that strongly express TCR. Comparison showed that naive, central memory and Treg TCRB repertoires appeared more similar among patients than among healthy donors. There was no resolution here of whether HLA type influences TCRB rearrangement. Type 1 diabetes patients had TCRB CDR3s that were shorter (moderately but significantly so) in all four CD4+ subsets.

The CDR3 is 12 residues long. Germline V gene data show CDR1 as MNHNS and CDR2 as SASEGT. The V end lost 0 bases, the J end lost 7 bases, and 5 bases lay between the germline ends. Every isolated RNA sample was fully reverse transcribed, so sequencing captured expressed TCRB transcripts. Here immunoSEQ multiplex PCR was the method, and the copy in TCRdb shows in-frame clones only, minus some. The sample lists under 850,000 clones; 13% were seen once. This clonotype was obtained from a man aged 18 to 29 with type 1 diabetes. The rearrangement links TRBV6-1 to TRBJ2-3; no reliable D call. Sequencing was performed on naive CD4+ T cells from blood. The DNA for the CDR3 is TGTGCCAGCAGTGAAGCCGACAATACGCAGTATTTT. Translated, it gives CASSEADNTQYF.